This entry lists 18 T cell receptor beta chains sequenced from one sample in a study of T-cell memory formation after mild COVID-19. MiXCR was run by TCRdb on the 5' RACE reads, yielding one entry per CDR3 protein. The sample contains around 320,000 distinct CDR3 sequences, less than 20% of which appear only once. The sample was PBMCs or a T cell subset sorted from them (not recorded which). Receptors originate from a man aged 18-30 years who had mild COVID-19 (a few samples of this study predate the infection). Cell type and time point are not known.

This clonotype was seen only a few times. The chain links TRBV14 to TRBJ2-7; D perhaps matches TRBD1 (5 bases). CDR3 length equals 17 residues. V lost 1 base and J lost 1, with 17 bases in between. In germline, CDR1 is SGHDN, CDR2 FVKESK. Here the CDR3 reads CASSQGPGAVPSYEQYF. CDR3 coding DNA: TGTGCCAGCAGCCAAGGCCCTGGGGCCGTACCTTCCTACGAGCAGTACTTC.

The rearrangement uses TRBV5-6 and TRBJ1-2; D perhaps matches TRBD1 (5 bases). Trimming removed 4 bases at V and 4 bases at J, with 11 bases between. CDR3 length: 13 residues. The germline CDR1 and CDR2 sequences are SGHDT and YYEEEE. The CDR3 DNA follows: TGTGCCAGCAGCAGAGGGGAGGGCTATGGCTACACCTTC. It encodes CASSRGEGYGYTF.

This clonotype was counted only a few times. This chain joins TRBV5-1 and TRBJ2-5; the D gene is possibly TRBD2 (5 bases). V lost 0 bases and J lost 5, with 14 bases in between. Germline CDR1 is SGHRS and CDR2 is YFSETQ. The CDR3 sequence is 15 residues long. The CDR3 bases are TGCGCCAGCAGCTTGGGATTCGGTGGCGGGGAGACCCAGTACTTC. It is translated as CASSLGFGGGETQYF.

The CDR3 reads CASSPRDQWDEQFF. The DNA of the CDR3 is TGTGCCAGCTCACCGCGGGACCAGTGGGATGAGCAGTTCTTC. The chain recombines TRBV18 with TRBJ2-1; a possible D gene is TRBD2 (6 bases). Trimming stripped 3 bases from V and 8 bases from J, with 14 bases between. CDR1 is KGHSH and CDR2 is LQKENI in the germline V gene. CDR3 length equals 14 residues.

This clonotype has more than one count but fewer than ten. This CDR3 reads CASSYSPIYGYTF. The CDR3 region has the DNA TGTGCCAGCAGTTACTCGCCCATCTATGGCTACACCTTC. The chain combines TRBV6-5 with TRBJ1-2; D gene uncertain. Germline V gene lookup returns CDR1 MNHEY and CDR2 SVGAGI. The CDR3 totals 13 residues. The V and J ends lost 0 bases and 4 bases respectively, with 6 bases between them.

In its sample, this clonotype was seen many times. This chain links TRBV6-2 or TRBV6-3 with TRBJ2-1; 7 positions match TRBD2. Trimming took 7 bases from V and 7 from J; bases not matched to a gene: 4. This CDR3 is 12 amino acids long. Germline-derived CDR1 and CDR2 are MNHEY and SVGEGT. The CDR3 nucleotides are TGTGCCAGCACTGGCGGGGGTAATGAGCAGTTCTTC. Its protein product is CASTGGGNEQFF.

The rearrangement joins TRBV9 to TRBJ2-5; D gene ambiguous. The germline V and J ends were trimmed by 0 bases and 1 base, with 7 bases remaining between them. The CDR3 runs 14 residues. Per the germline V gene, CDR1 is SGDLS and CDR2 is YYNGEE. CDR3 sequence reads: CASSVGNSQETQYF. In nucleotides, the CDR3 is TGTGCCAGCAGCGTAGGAAATAGCCAAGAGACCCAGTACTTC.

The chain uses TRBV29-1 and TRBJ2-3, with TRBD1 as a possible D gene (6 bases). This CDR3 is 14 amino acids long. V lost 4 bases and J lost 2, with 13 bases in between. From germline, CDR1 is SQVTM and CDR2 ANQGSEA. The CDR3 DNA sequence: TGCAGCGTTGCAGGGACACCTAACACAGATACGCAGTATTTT. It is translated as CSVAGTPNTDTQYF.

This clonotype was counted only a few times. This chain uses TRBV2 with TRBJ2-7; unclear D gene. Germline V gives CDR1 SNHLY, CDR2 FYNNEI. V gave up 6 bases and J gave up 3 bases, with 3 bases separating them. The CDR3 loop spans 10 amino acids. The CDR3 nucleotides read TGTGCCAGCAGGGACTACGAGCAGTACGTC. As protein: CASRDYEQYV.

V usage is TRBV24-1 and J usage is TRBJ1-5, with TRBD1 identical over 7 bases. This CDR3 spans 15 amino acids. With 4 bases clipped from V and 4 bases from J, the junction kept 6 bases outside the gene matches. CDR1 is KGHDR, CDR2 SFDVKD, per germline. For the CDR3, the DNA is TGTGCCACCAGTGACGGTGACAGGGATAATCAGCCCCAGCATTTT. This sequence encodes CATSDGDRDNQPQHF.

The DNA of the CDR3 is TGTGCCAGCAGTTCCCTGACAGGGAACAATTCACCCCTCCACTTT. Residues: CASSSLTGNNSPLHF. This rearrangement joins TRBV6-5 to TRBJ1-6, with 7 nucleotides matching TRBD1. The CDR3 runs 15 residues. CDR1 MNHEY and CDR2 SVGAGI come from the germline V gene. The junction had 7 bases not matched to a gene; V was cut back by 4 bases and J by 7 bases.

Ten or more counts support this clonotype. CDR3 sequence: CASGSGTSSTDTQYF. DNA of the CDR3: TGTGCTAGTGGTTCCGGGACATCTAGCACAGATACGCAGTATTTT. The chain combines TRBV12-5 with TRBJ2-3, with TRBD1 as a possible D gene (6 bases). V was pared by 4 bases and J by 0 bases, with 11 bases between. Germline CDR1 and CDR2: LGHNT and FRNRAP. This CDR3 comprises 15 residues.

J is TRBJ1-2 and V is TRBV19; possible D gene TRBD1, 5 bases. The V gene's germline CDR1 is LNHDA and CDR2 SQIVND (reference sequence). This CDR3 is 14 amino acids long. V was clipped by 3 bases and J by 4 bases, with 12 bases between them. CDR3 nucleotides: TGTGCCAGTAGTATTGCAGGGCCTCTCTATGGCTACACCTTC. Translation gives CASSIAGPLYGYTF.

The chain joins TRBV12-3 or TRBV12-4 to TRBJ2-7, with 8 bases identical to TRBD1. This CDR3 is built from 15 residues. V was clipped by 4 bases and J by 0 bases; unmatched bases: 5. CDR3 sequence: CASSSGQAVSYEQYF. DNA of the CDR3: TGTGCCAGCAGTTCGGGACAGGCGGTCTCCTACGAGCAGTACTTC.

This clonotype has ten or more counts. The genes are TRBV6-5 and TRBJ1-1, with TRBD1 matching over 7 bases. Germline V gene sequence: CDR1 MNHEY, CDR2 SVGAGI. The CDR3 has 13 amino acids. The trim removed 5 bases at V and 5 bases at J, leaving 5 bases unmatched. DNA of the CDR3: TGTGCCAGCAGTCCTGGACAGGCGACTGAAGCTTTCTTT. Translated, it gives CASSPGQATEAFF.

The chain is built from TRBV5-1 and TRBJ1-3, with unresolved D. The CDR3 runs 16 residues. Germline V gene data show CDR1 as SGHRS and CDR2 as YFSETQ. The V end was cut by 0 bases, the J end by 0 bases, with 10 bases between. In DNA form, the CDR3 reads TGCGCCAGCAGCTTGGAACCCAGAAACTCTGGAAACACCATATATTTT. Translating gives CASSLEPRNSGNTIYF. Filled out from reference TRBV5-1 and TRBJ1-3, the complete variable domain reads KAGVTQTPRYLIKTRGQQVTLSCSPISGHRSVSWYQQTPGQGLQFLFEYFSETQRNKGNFPGRFSGRQFSNSRSEMNVSTLELGDSALYLCASSLEPRNSGNTIYFGEGSWLTVV.

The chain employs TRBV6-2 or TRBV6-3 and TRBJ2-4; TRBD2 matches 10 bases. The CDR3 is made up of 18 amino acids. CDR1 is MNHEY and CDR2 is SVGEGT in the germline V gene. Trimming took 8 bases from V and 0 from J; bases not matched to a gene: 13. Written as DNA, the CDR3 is TGTGCCAGCCTCGAAAGGACTAGCGGACCTATAGCCAAAAACATTCAGTACTTC. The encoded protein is CASLERTSGPIAKNIQYF.

The CDR3 nucleotides read TGTGCCAGCACCTCGGGTACAGTAGGAAACACCATATATTTT. Its translation is CASTSGTVGNTIYF. The chain employs TRBV12-3 or TRBV12-4 and TRBJ1-3, with D unresolved. V gave up 7 bases and J gave up 4 bases, with 14 bases separating them. The CDR3 spans 14 residues.